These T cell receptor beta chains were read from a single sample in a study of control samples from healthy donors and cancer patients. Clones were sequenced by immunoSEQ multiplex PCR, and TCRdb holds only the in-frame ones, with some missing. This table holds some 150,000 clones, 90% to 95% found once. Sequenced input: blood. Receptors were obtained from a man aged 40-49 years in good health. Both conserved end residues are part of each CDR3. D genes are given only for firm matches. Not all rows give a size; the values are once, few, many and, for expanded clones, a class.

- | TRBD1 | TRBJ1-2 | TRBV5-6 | TGTGCCAGCAGCCGATTGGACAGGGCGACCCATGGCTACACCTTC | CASSRLDRATHGYTF
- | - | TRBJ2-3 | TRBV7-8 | TGTGCCAGCAGCCGCACTAGCACAGATACGCAGTATTTT | CASSRTSTDTQYF
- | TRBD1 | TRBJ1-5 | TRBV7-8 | TGTGCCAGCAGCTTTCTACAGGGGGCCGCTCAGCCCCAGCATTTT | CASSFLQGAAQPQHF
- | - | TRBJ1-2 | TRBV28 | TGTGCCAGCAGTTTACCAGGAGGCTACACCTTC | CASSLPGGYTF
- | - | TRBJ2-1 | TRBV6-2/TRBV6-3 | TGTGCCAGCAGTTTCCGGTGGGATGAGCAGTTCTTC | CASSFRWDEQFF
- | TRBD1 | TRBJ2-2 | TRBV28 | TGTGCCACCAAGGGACAGGGTTTAACGGCCGGGGAGCTGTTTTTT | CATKGQGLTAGELFF
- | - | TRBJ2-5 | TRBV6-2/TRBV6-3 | TGTGCCAGCAGCTCCTCGGAGACCCAGTACTTC | CASSSSETQYF
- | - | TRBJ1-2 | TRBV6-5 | TGTGCCAGCAGTTACGGGGGGGGCGCTAACTATGGCTACACCTTC | CASSYGGGANYGYTF
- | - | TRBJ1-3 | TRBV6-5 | TGTGCCAGCAGTTACAGTCAGGGCTCTGGAAACACCATATATTTT | CASSYSQGSGNTIYF
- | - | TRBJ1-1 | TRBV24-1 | TGTGCCACCAGTGGAACGGACACGGTTGAAGCTTTCTTT | CATSGTDTVEAFF
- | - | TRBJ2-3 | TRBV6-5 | TGTGCCAGCAGTTACGGGCCAGCCACAGATACGCAGTATTTT | CASSYGPATDTQYF
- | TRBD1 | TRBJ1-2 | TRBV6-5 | TGTGCCAGCAGTTATAGGGGGCTACAAGGCTACACCTTC | CASSYRGLQGYTF
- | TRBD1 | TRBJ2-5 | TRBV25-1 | TGTGCCAGCAGTGAGACCCGGGACAGGGCAGAGACCCAGTACTTC | CASSETRDRAETQYF
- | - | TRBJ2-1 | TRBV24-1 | TGTGCCACCAGTGATTCGGGGGCGGGGTTCTACAATGAGCAGTTCTTC | CATSDSGAGFYNEQFF
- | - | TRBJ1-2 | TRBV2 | TGTGCCAGCAAGGAACAGACTACTAACTATGGCTACACCTTC | CASKEQTTNYGYTF
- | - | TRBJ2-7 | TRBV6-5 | TGTGCCAGCAGTTATTTAGGGGTGGCCCCCTACGAGCAGTACTTC | CASSYLGVAPYEQYF
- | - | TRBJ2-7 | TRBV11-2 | TGTGCCAGCAGCTATCATCAGGTCCAGACCAGGAACTCCTACGAGCAGTACTTC | CASSYHQVQTRNSYEQYF
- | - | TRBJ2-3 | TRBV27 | TGTGCCAGCAGACCGCGACCTACAGCTTTCACAGATACGCAGTATTTT | CASRPRPTAFTDTQYF
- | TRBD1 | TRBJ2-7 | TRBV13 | TGTGCCAGCAGCGGAAACCGGGACAGCGCTTACGAGCAGTACTTC | CASSGNRDSAYEQYF
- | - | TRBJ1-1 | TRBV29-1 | TGCAGCGTTGGGCGGTCGAACACTGAAGCTTTCTTT | CSVGRSNTEAFF
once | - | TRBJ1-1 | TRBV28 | TGTGCCAGCAGTTTAGGTCATGGGGGCACTGAAGCTTTCTTT | CASSLGHGGTEAFF
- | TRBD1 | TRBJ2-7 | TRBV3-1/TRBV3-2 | TGTGCCAGCAGCCAAGGAGGGACAGTCTACGAGCAGTACTTC | CASSQGGTVYEQYF
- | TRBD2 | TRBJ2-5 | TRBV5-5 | TGTGCCAGCAGCTTGGCCTTCCGGGAGGGACAAGAGACCCAGTACTTC | CASSLAFREGQETQYF
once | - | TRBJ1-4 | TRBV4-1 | TGCGCCAGCAGTCAGACAGCCCTTAATGAAAAACTGTTTTTT | CASSQTALNEKLFF
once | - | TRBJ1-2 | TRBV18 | TGTGCCAGCTCTCCAGACAGTTACTATGGCTACACCTTC | CASSPDSYYGYTF
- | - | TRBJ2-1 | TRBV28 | TGTGCCAGCAGTCTCCTGGGCTCGAAGGAGAATGAGCAGTTCTTC | CASSLLGSKENEQFF
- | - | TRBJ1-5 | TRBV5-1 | TGCGCCAGCAGCTTTGCGGCGGGGGGTGATCAGTCCCAGCATTTT | CASSFAAGGDQSQHF
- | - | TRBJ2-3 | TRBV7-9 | TGTGCCAGCAGCTTATTCTCCCGGGGCCCCAATACGCAGTATTTT | CASSLFSRGPNTQYF